Sequencing of this T cell receptor beta chain was carried out in a study of control samples from healthy donors and cancer patients. Sequencing was performed with immunoSEQ multiplex PCR; in TCRdb, only in-frame clones are kept and a portion is missing. The sample includes about 180,000 clones, around 89% seen only once; the top ten take about 1.4%. CDR3 size: 13 residues. From germline, CDR1 is SGHTA and CDR2 FQGTGA. V lost 5 bases and J lost 2, with 9 bases in between. The sequencing sample was made of blood. The rearrangement links TRBV7-3 to TRBJ2-5; D might be TRBD2 (6 bases). The clonotype was recovered from a woman between 45 and 60 years old in good health. The CDR3 DNA reads as TGTGCCAGCAGCGATGGGAGGCAAGAGACCCAGTACTTC. This codes for CASSDGRQETQYF.